This T cell receptor (beta chain) was obtained from a study of blood T cell repertoires in COVID-19 (dated by TCRdb to about 2020). Notes on the research overall: The collaborator samples originated in the United States, Italy and Spain and spanned the acute and convalescent phases of COVID-19. The material from the prospective study consisted of cDNA or gDNA derived from T cells, B-cell-depleted T cells, or PBMCs. The dataset comprised deeply sampled blood TCRbeta repertoires from subjects exposed to, actively infected with, or recovered from COVID-19. A freely available public database, intended as a resource for researchers studying the immune response to SARS-CoV-2, is where the repertoires were released. The samples were drawn from two sources: the first 160 participants of the ongoing ImmuneRACE study, and approximately 1,300 subjects contributed by 6 global collaborators. Nearly every sample came with metadata listing a de-identified subject ID, COVID-19 status, age in years and sex. Where HLA class I and class II types were available, the types were taken from metadata supplied by the sample provider, not from assay-based typing.

Study-wide conclusions, independent of this receptor: The amount of clinical and demographic metadata varied by source and participant and was provided uncurated.

Inclusive of the bounding cysteine and phenylalanine, the CDR3 is 14 residues long. Left in the record is the CDR3 DNA by itself, 42 bases read in frame from the first base. V is reduced by 3 bases and J by 6 bases, leaving a spacing of 13 bases between them. For CDR1 and CDR2, the germline V gene lists SNHLY and FYNNEI. TCRbeta CDR3 regions were amplified from genomic DNA using the immunoSEQ Assay, a bias-controlled multiplex PCR. Turning to the authors' computational methods: The number of nucleated cells in each sample was estimated from the amplification of reference gene primers within the assay. To quantify the absolute abundance of each unique TCRbeta CDR3 rearrangement, sequence reads were collapsed and filtered. For each sample, productive Simpson clonality was calculated as the square root of Simpson's diversity index across productive rearrangements. TCRdb carries this immuneACCESS record with in-frame sequences only. Its versions omit some clonotypes, under half of them owing to an unresolved V gene in the studies checked, with the rest unexplained. Clonal size and the V and J genes are those of that table, whereas D and trimming came from the DNA. This sample is represented by a few hundred thousand clones; nearly 90% of them were singletons. 4% to 5.5% of the sample belongs to the ten largest clones.

A remark on this clone: Its cognate antigen has yet to be identified. No much larger clone is present one base from it, and per-base qualities are unavailable.

Participants in the prospective study were aged about 18 to 95 years, lived in some 24 United States geographic areas, and enrolled through a virtual design. In the prospective study, cohorts were assigned on the basis of participant-reported clinical history obtained from a screening survey and a study questionnaire. Each participant in the prospective study had whole blood, serum and a nasopharyngeal or oropharyngeal swab collected by mobile phlebotomists. Additional blood draws and questionnaires over an approximately two-month period could optionally be provided by prospective study participants. Prospective study blood samples were shipped either frozen or at room temperature before DNA extraction.

Sequencing was done on a sample of PBMCs or T cells enriched from blood (not recorded which). This sequence originates from a woman in her late teens or twenties with acute COVID-19. The rearranged segments are TRBV2 and TRBJ2-3; the D gene is perhaps TRBD2, from 7 matching bases. The DNA sequence is given as TGTGCCAGCAGTGAGGGGCGGGGGCCGGATACGCAGTATTTT. It translates as CASSEGRGPDTQYF.